The 26 T cell receptor beta chains in this list originate from one sample, sequenced in a study of T cell changes during pregnancy in multiple sclerosis. Only in-frame clones appear in the TCRdb table, and some are missing; sequencing was by immunoSEQ multiplex PCR. The repertoire includes tens of thousands of clones, 75% to 95% of them detected once, and more than 0.4% sits in the top ten. Sample: CD4+ T cells from peripheral blood mononuclear cells, taken before pregnancy. Every receptor here comes from a female donor with multiple sclerosis, enrolled in a pregnancy study.

This chain joins TRBV29-1 and TRBJ2-1; TRBD1 agrees at 10 bases. Losses at the gene ends were 0 bases for V and 5 bases for J; bases not matched to a gene: 10. Germline CDR1 reads SQVTM; CDR2 reads ANQGSEA. CDR3 length: 17 residues. The CDR3: CSVEDTLTGGVNNEQFF. The CDR3 region has the DNA TGCAGCGTTGAAGATACCTTGACAGGGGGCGTAAACAATGAGCAGTTCTTC.

The chain employs TRBV4-1 and TRBJ2-5; the match to TRBD1 covers 10 bases. V lost 3 bases to trimming and J lost 2 bases; unmatched junction nucleotides: 9. The CDR3 extends over 17 amino acids. Germline CDR1 reads MGHRA; CDR2 reads YSYEKL. DNA for the CDR3: TGCGCCAGCAGCCACGACAGGGGGCAATCCAATCAAGAGACCCAGTACTTC. This translates into CASSHDRGQSNQETQYF.

V is TRBV5-1 and J is TRBJ2-5; D not certain. CDR3 length: 15 residues. Germline V gives CDR1 SGHRS, CDR2 YFSETQ. Trimming removed 1 base from V and 5 bases from J, with 15 bases in between. The CDR3 DNA follows: TGCGCCAGCAGCTTGAGCCCTGGGTTGCGGGAGACCCAGTACTTC. It translates to CASSLSPGLRETQYF.

V is TRBV5-1 and J is TRBJ1-1, with D perhaps TRBD1 (6 bases). V gave up 0 bases and J gave up 4 bases, with 13 bases separating them. CDR1 SGHRS and CDR2 YFSETQ come from the germline V gene. The CDR3 has 15 amino acids. The CDR3 DNA follows: TGCGCCAGCAGCTTGGACAGGGTAAAGGGCACTGAAGCTTTCTTT. Translation gives CASSLDRVKGTEAFF.

V usage is TRBV10-3 and J usage is TRBJ2-2; no firm D call. The germline V gene encodes CDR1 ENHRY and CDR2 SYGVKD. Trimming removed 6 bases at V and 1 base at J, with 6 bases between. The CDR3 is made up of 13 amino acids. CDR3 coding DNA: TGTGCCATCAGCGACAAGAACACCGGGGAGCTGTTTTTT. It encodes CAISDKNTGELFF.

The chain couples TRBV14 to TRBJ1-1, with D possibly being TRBD1 (5 bases). Trimming took off 8 bases at V and 4 bases at J, with 11 bases between the two ends. The CDR3 contains 12 residues. Germline V gene sequence: CDR1 SGHDN, CDR2 FVKESK. The CDR3 loop is CASGGSGTEAFF. Written as DNA, the CDR3 is TGTGCCAGCGGGGGGTCGGGCACTGAAGCTTTCTTT.

The rearrangement links TRBV11-3 to TRBJ1-2; 9 bases agree with TRBD1. Germline CDR1 SGHNT, CDR2 YENEEA. The CDR3 is made up of 20 amino acids. V gave up 0 bases and J gave up 3 bases; unmatched junction bases: 17. The CDR3 loop is CASSLDFSWTGAAIDYGYTF. The CDR3 nucleotides read TGTGCCAGCAGCTTAGATTTTTCGTGGACAGGGGCCGCCATCGACTATGGCTACACCTTC. Based on the CDR3 plus reference TRBV11-3 and TRBJ1-2, the full variable domain is EAGVVQSPRYKIIEKKQPVAFWCNPISGHNTLYWYLQNLGQGPELLIRYENEEAVDDSQLPKDRFSAERLKGVDSTLKIQPAELGDSAVYLCASSLDFSWTGAAIDYGYTFGSGTRLTVV.

The rearrangement joins TRBV29-1 to TRBJ2-3; D gene ambiguous. The CDR3 has 13 amino acids. The ends were cut back, 2 bases at V and 6 bases at J, with 12 bases in the middle. Germline V gives CDR1 SQVTM, CDR2 ANQGSEA. CDR3 nucleotide sequence: TGCAGCGTTGAAACCCACCTCCGGGATACGCAGTATTTT. Protein product: CSVETHLRDTQYF.

As DNA, the CDR3 is TGTGCCAGTAGTATAACAGGACTAGCGTACGCGAACACCGGGGAGCTGTTTTTT. Its protein is CASSITGLAYANTGELFF. The V and J genes are TRBV19 and TRBJ2-2; 9 positions match TRBD2. J gave up 0 bases and V 2 bases, and 7 bases lay outside the gene matches. This CDR3 region has 18 residues. Germline loops: CDR1 LNHDA, CDR2 SQIVND (reference sequence).

V and J are TRBV12-5 and TRBJ2-3; 7 bases map to TRBD1. The CDR3 sequence is 13 residues long. The J segment lost 6 bases and the V segment lost 5 bases, leaving 5 bases of the junction unmatched. Looked up from germline, CDR1 is LGHNT and CDR2 is FRNRAP. CDR3 in amino acids: CASGRTGVDTQYF. The DNA of the CDR3 is TGTGCTAGTGGTCGGACAGGTGTCGATACGCAGTATTTT.

The rearrangement joins TRBV7-2 to TRBJ1-5; D gene ambiguous. CDR1 is SGHTA, CDR2 FQGNSA, per germline. The germline V and J ends were trimmed by 2 bases and 3 bases, with 8 bases remaining between them. The CDR3 spans 14 residues. CDR3 in amino acids: CASSLWADNQPQHF. The CDR3 nucleotides read TGTGCCAGCAGCTTATGGGCAGACAATCAGCCCCAGCATTTT.

This chain connects TRBV6-5 to TRBJ1-5; D is ambiguous. Looked up from germline, CDR1 is MNHEY and CDR2 is SVGAGI. V gave up 9 bases and J gave up 0 bases, with 9 bases separating them. This CDR3 is 13 amino acids long. The CDR3 DNA is TGTGCCAGTTCAGGATATAGCAATCAGCCCCAGCATTTT. Translating gives CASSGYSNQPQHF.

V gene TRBV6-1 combines with J gene TRBJ1-2; 7 bases agree with TRBD1. The V gene's germline CDR1 is MNHNS and CDR2 SASEGT. The CDR3 runs 14 residues. Trimming at V came to 7 bases and at J to 6 bases, leaving 11 bases not matched to a gene. The CDR3 coding sequence is TGTGCCAGCAATTCGCGGGACAGAGCCAATGGCTACACCTTC. Protein sequence: CASNSRDRANGYTF.

The genes are TRBV4-3 and TRBJ2-1, with TRBD2 as a possible D gene (5 bases). V dropped 0 bases and J dropped 8 bases, with 8 bases sitting between them. The germline V gene has CDR1 LGHNA and CDR2 YSLEER. The length of the CDR3 is 13 residues. DNA for the CDR3: TGCGCCAGCAGCCAAGATCGCGGGTATGAGCAGTTCTTC. Protein product: CASSQDRGYEQFF.

The chain employs TRBV27 and TRBJ2-7; TRBD1 might be the D (6 bases). This CDR3 contains 13 residues. V was pared by 6 bases and J by 3 bases, with 12 bases between. Germline-derived CDR1 and CDR2 are MNHEY and SMNVEV (reference sequence). The CDR3 reads CASRPLGGYEQYF. CDR3 DNA sequence: TGTGCCAGCAGACCCTTAGGGGGCTACGAGCAGTACTTC.

V usage is TRBV6-5 and J usage is TRBJ2-2, with D perhaps TRBD2 (5 bases). Per the germline V gene, CDR1 is MNHEY and CDR2 is SVGAGI. Trimming cost V 8 bases and J 5 bases, with 18 bases left between them. There are 15 residues in the CDR3. The CDR3 DNA follows: TGTGCCAGCCGTGACTTGAGGGAGTATACCGGGGAGCTGTTTTTT. It specifies CASRDLREYTGELFF.

The chain carries TRBV30 and TRBJ2-7, with a possible D match to TRBD1 (5 bases). The germline CDR1 and CDR2 sequences are GTSNPN and SVGIG (reference sequence). V lost 4 bases and J lost 2, with 12 bases in between. The CDR3 length is 13 residues. This CDR3 reads CAWKGGRAYEQYF. In DNA form, the CDR3 reads TGTGCCTGGAAGGGCGGCAGGGCCTACGAGCAGTACTTC.

J is TRBJ2-1 and V is TRBV25-1, with 8 nucleotides matching TRBD2. Losses at the gene ends were 6 bases for V and 4 bases for J; bases not matched to a gene: 5. Germline values: CDR1 MGHDK, CDR2 SYGVNS. This CDR3 is 14 amino acids long. The CDR3 DNA sequence: TGTGCCAGCAGCGGGAGGGCCAGGTACAATGAGCAGTTCTTC. The encoded protein is CASSGRARYNEQFF.

The chain has TRBV28 and TRBJ1-6, with 9 bases lining up with TRBD1. This CDR3 is built from 14 residues. Trimming took 6 bases from V and 8 from J; bases not matched to a gene: 5. Looked up from germline, CDR1 is MDHEN and CDR2 is SYDVKM. The CDR3 DNA follows: TGTGCCAGCAGGGGACAGGGAGGTTATTCACCCCTCCACTTT. It codes for CASRGQGGYSPLHF. The variable domain in full, with the rest retrieved from reference TRBV28 and TRBJ1-6, is DVKVTQSSRYLVKRTGEKVFLECVQDMDHENMFWYRQDPGLGLRLIYFSYDVKMKEKGDIPEGYSVSREKKERFSLILESASTNQTSMYLCASRGQGGYSPLHFGNGTRLTVT.

The chain recombines TRBV13 with TRBJ2-5; TRBD2 matches at 7 bases. The CDR3 totals 15 residues. In germline, CDR1 is PRHDT, CDR2 FYEKMQ (reference sequence). V lost 6 bases to trimming and J lost 1 base; unmatched junction nucleotides: 8. Written as DNA, the CDR3 is TGTGCCAGCAGTTTATCGGCTAGCGGCCAAGAGACCCAGTACTTC. The encoded protein is CASSLSASGQETQYF.

The rearrangement links TRBV15 to TRBJ1-1; no reliable D call. V lost 0 bases, J lost 6 bases, and 11 bases lay in between. The length of the CDR3 is 14 residues. CDR1 LNHNV and CDR2 YYDKDF come from the germline V gene (reference sequence). In DNA form, the CDR3 reads TGTGCCACCAGCAGAGATCATAGAAACGCTGAAGCTTTCTTT. It specifies CATSRDHRNAEAFF.

This chain joins TRBV5-1 and TRBJ2-3, with TRBD2 matching over 9 bases. Germline V CDR1 and CDR2: SGHRS, YFSETQ. The CDR3 sequence is 14 residues long. V gave up 5 bases and J gave up 0 bases; unmatched junction bases: 1. The CDR3 sequence: CASSSGGSTDTQYF. CDR3 DNA sequence: TGCGCCAGCAGTAGCGGGGGTAGCACAGATACGCAGTATTTT. The whole variable domain, filled in from reference TRBV5-1 and TRBJ2-3, reads KAGVTQTPRYLIKTRGQQVTLSCSPISGHRSVSWYQQTPGQGLQFLFEYFSETQRNKGNFPGRFSGRQFSNSRSEMNVSTLELGDSALYLCASSSGGSTDTQYFGPGTRLTVL.

This chain joins TRBV19 and TRBJ1-1, with TRBD1 identical over 8 bases. Germline CDR1 is LNHDA and CDR2 is SQIVND (reference sequence). The CDR3 extends over 17 amino acids. V gave up 2 bases and J gave up 1 base; unmatched junction bases: 9. CDR3 region: CASSIRGGTGANTEAFF. The CDR3 region has the DNA TGTGCCAGTAGTATAAGAGGGGGGACAGGAGCGAACACTGAAGCTTTCTTT.

This CDR3 is CASRGGTRRTDTQYF. CDR3 coding DNA: TGTGCCAGCCGAGGCGGGACTAGACGCACAGATACGCAGTATTTT. The chain has TRBV19 and TRBJ2-3; 8 nucleotides match TRBD2. V lost 9 bases and J lost 1; bases outside the gene matches: 9. The CDR3 consists of 15 residues. Germline V gives CDR1 LNHDA, CDR2 SQIVND (reference sequence).

The rearrangement joins TRBV7-2 to TRBJ2-5, with 11 bases that match TRBD2. Germline CDR1 is SGHTA and CDR2 is FQGNSA. With V trimmed by 5 bases and J by 5 bases, 10 bases remained unmatched. The CDR3 totals 16 residues. The CDR3 loop reads CASSLPTSGRGETQYF. DNA of the CDR3: TGTGCCAGCAGCCTGCCCACTAGCGGGAGAGGGGAGACCCAGTACTTC.

V usage is TRBV6-1 and J usage is TRBJ1-1, with TRBD1 matching over 9 bases. CDR1 and CDR2 from the germline V gene are MNHNS and SASEGT. There are 13 residues in the CDR3. Trimming removed 4 bases from V and 6 bases from J; junction bases left unmatched: 3. CDR3 protein: CASSARTGAEAFF. In DNA form, the CDR3 reads TGTGCCAGCAGTGCGAGGACAGGGGCTGAAGCTTTCTTT.